What follows is one T cell receptor (beta chain) and its context. No antigen is known for it. Every TCR library consumed roughly 4,000 ng of total RNA. UMIs were attached via template switching, each with a 6-nucleotide sample barcode. TCRdb re-called the 5' RACE reads; one entry per CDR3 protein, DNA not given. The sample holds under 200,000 distinct CDR3 sequences. CDR1 is LGHNA, CDR2 YNFKEQ, per germline. There are 17 residues in the CDR3. These data are taken from a study of monozygotic twins with inflammatory bowel disease. Overall study results and limits: With inverse Simpson as the measure, TCRbeta diversity was lower in IBD patients than in healthy co-twins.

No sorting of T cells preceded isolation of total RNA from whole blood. The chain joins TRBV4-2 to TRBJ2-1; TCRdb calls TRBD1, which cannot be checked without DNA. The source is a human donor with ulcerative colitis or Crohn's disease, or a healthy co-twin of an affected twin (not recorded which). The sequenced sample was blood. CDR3 amino acids: CASSLVKGATGQNEQFF.